This T cell receptor beta chain was sequenced in a study of T cells in tumors after PD-1 blockade. Study-wide context: During anti-PD-1 treatment, some patients continued daily vismodegib 150 mg. Peripheral blood samples averaged approximately 35,000 unique clonotypes and more than 100,000 templates.

Germline CDR1 SGHNT, CDR2 YENEEA. The CDR3 is made up of 15 amino acids. Between the trimmed V and J ends, which lost 1 base and 5 bases, there was a span of 12 bases. Libraries were prepared by immunoSEQ multiplex PCR; TCRdb keeps only in-frame clonotypes and omits some of them. The sample contains approximately 60,000 clones, about 74% of which appear only once. Tumor or blood genomic DNA was sequenced, with inputs of roughly 550 ng to 6,500 ng. This TCR was sampled from a human donor with basal cell carcinoma. The rearrangement links TRBV11-3 to TRBJ2-1; no clear D gene. The sequencing here drew on PBMCs, taken after anti-PD-1 treatment. The CDR3 DNA sequence: TGTGCCAGCAGCTTAGCCTCTCGCGGTAACAATGAGCAGTTCTTC. Protein product: CASSLASRGNNEQFF.